These 32 T cell receptor beta chains came from one sample sequenced in a study of T cell responses to AZD1222 COVID-19 vaccine. Some clones are missing from TCRdb's copy, which holds only in-frame ones; the method was immunoSEQ multiplex PCR. The data show some 100,000 clones, around 88% seen once. The material was peripheral blood, obtained 28 days after the second AZD1222 dose. All receptors derive from an adult who received the AZD1222 COVID-19 vaccine.

The CDR3 region is CASSVGNTEAFF. The CDR3 DNA reads TGTGCCAGCAGTGTGGGGAACACTGAAGCTTTCTTT. V usage is TRBV2 and J usage is TRBJ1-1; no clear D gene. CDR3 length: 12 residues. Germline V CDR1 and CDR2: SNHLY, FYNNEI. Trimming cost V 4 bases and J 1 base, with 4 bases left between them.

The chain is built from TRBV27 and TRBJ2-7, with D perhaps TRBD1 (6 bases). The CDR3 runs 16 residues. CDR1 and CDR2 (germline): MNHEY, SMNVEV (reference sequence). V dropped 7 bases and J dropped 3 bases, with 22 bases sitting between them. The CDR3 DNA is TGTGCCAGCACCCCCTCCGTGTCTACAGGGAACTACGAGCAGTACTTC. Protein: CASTPSVSTGNYEQYF.

The rearrangement uses TRBV3-1 (or the pseudogene TRBV3-2) and TRBJ1-1; tentatively, D is TRBD1 (5 bases). Deletions cut 0 bases from V and 3 bases from J, with 8 bases between. Germline lookup yields CDR1 LGHDT and CDR2 YNNKEL (reference sequence). The CDR3 has 14 amino acids. CDR3: CASSQDLGDTEAFF. The CDR3 DNA sequence: TGTGCCAGCAGCCAAGATCTGGGGGACACTGAAGCTTTCTTT.

The chain links TRBV6-5 to TRBJ2-1, with TRBD1 matching 7 bases. There are 15 residues in the CDR3. After removal of 0 bases from V and 4 bases from J, the junction contained 3 bases not matched to a gene. Germline lookup yields CDR1 MNHEY and CDR2 SVGAGI. CDR3 sequence reads: CASSYSWDRYNEQFF. CDR3 DNA sequence: TGTGCCAGCAGTTACTCTTGGGACAGATACAATGAGCAGTTCTTC.

This clone has more than one count but fewer than ten. The chain uses TRBV10-2 and TRBJ1-2; D might be TRBD1 (5 bases). V was trimmed by 3 bases and J by 4 bases, leaving 12 bases between them. The CDR3 length is 14 residues. Looked up from germline, CDR1 is WSHSY and CDR2 is SAAADI. CDR3: CASSESGLIYGYTF. The CDR3 nucleotides read TGCGCCAGCAGTGAATCAGGGTTAATCTATGGCTACACCTTC.

The chain uses TRBV27 and TRBJ1-1; a possible D gene is TRBD1 (6 bases). Germline loops: CDR1 MNHEY, CDR2 SMNVEV (reference sequence). This CDR3 spans 14 amino acids. V dropped 2 bases and J dropped 5 bases, with 12 bases sitting between them. In DNA form, the CDR3 reads TGTGCCAGCAGTTTAAATTCAGGGGTAACTGAAGCTTTCTTT. The encoded protein is CASSLNSGVTEAFF.

The chain carries TRBV19 and TRBJ2-7; a possible D gene is TRBD2 (6 bases). The germline V gene encodes CDR1 LNHDA and CDR2 SQIVND (reference sequence). The V and J ends lost 3 bases and 0 bases respectively, with 24 bases between them. The CDR3 is made up of 19 amino acids. This CDR3 is CASSIHPPGGAPSSYEQYF. As DNA, the CDR3 is TGTGCCAGTAGTATCCACCCTCCTGGCGGGGCCCCCTCCTCCTACGAGCAGTACTTC.

The V call is TRBV11-3, the J call TRBJ1-1; 7 bases align to TRBD1. The V gene's germline CDR1 is SGHNT and CDR2 YENEEA. This CDR3 spans 12 amino acids. The trim removed 4 bases at V and 11 bases at J, leaving 7 bases unmatched. In DNA form, the CDR3 reads TGTGCCAGCAGCTCGACGACAGGGAGGGCTTTCTTT. Protein sequence: CASSSTTGRAFF.

This chain uses TRBV7-2 with TRBJ2-7; D might be TRBD1 or TRBD2, each matching 5 bases. Germline-derived CDR1 and CDR2 are SGHTA and FQGNSA. This CDR3 comprises 14 residues. Trimming left V 4 bases short and J 3 bases short, with 13 bases between. CDR3 loop: CASSSPGRYYEQYF. CDR3 nucleotide sequence: TGTGCCAGCAGCTCACCGGGACGGTACTACGAGCAGTACTTC.

The CDR3 nucleotides are TGTGCCAGCAGCGTCCTCTACGAGCAGTACTTC. As protein: CASSVLYEQYF. The V call is TRBV28, the J call TRBJ2-7; the D is unclear. This CDR3 region has 11 residues. V was clipped by 6 bases and J by 3 bases, with 6 bases between them. Germline lookup yields CDR1 MDHEN and CDR2 SYDVKM.

Only one count was recorded for this clone. The chain is built from TRBV24-1 and TRBJ2-7; TRBD2 might be the D (5 bases). V was pared by 10 bases and J by 3 bases, with 18 bases between. The CDR3 covers 14 residues. Germline CDR1 reads KGHDR; CDR2 reads SFDVKD. The CDR3 nucleotides are TGTGCCACGGACCCGGACTCCTCCTACTACGAGCAGTACTTC. Translated, it gives CATDPDSSYYEQYF.

The chain employs TRBV4-3 and TRBJ2-1; TRBD2 matches 8 bases. The germline V gene encodes CDR1 LGHNA and CDR2 YSLEER. This CDR3 has 17 amino acids. V shed 0 bases, J shed 5 bases, and the junction held 9 bases outside the gene matches. The CDR3 DNA reads TGCGCCAGCAGCCAAGAGGAACGAGCGGGAGAGGACAATGAGCAGTTCTTC. Its translation: CASSQEERAGEDNEQFF.

This chain links TRBV19 with TRBJ1-2, with D possibly TRBD1 on 5 matching bases. Trimming took off 3 bases at V and 8 bases at J, with 16 bases between the two ends. Germline V lookup: CDR1 LNHDA, CDR2 SQIVND (reference sequence). The CDR3 sequence is 14 residues long. CDR3 DNA sequence: TGTGCCAGTAGTATTCCTGGTTGGGGGGACGGCTACACCTTC. Protein: CASSIPGWGDGYTF.

The rearrangement joins TRBV19 to TRBJ1-5; D might be TRBD1 (5 bases). V was clipped by 5 bases and J by 8 bases, with 13 bases between them. Looked up from germline, CDR1 is LNHDA and CDR2 is SQIVND (reference sequence). The CDR3 totals 13 residues. CDR3 sequence (DNA): TGTGCCAGTAGTCCAGGACTGGGGGAGCCCCAGCATTTT. Translated: CASSPGLGEPQHF.

The CDR3 loop is CASSLAQGDYEQYF. The CDR3 nucleotides are TGTGCCAGCAGCTTAGCACAGGGGGACTACGAGCAGTACTTC. The rearrangement links TRBV7-9 to TRBJ2-7; TRBD1 agrees at 8 bases. With V trimmed by 0 bases and J by 3 bases, 1 base remained unmatched. CDR3 length equals 14 residues. Per germline, CDR1 SEHNR and CDR2 FQNEAQ (reference sequence).

This clone was counted only a few times. The chain couples TRBV27 to TRBJ2-7; D is ambiguous. This CDR3 has 12 residues. Per the germline V gene, CDR1 is MNHEY and CDR2 is SMNVEV (reference sequence). Deletions cut 10 bases from V and 2 bases from J, with 12 bases between. For the CDR3, the DNA is TGTGCCACTTCGGGCAGTCCCTACGAGCAGTACTTC. Amino acid sequence: CATSGSPYEQYF.

V gene TRBV7-3 combines with J gene TRBJ2-7; tentative D call: TRBD2 (6 bases). CDR1 is SGHTA and CDR2 is FQGTGA in the germline V gene. This CDR3 has 10 residues. Between the trimmed V and J ends, which lost 8 bases and 6 bases, there was a span of 8 bases. The CDR3 sequence: CASASAEQYF. The CDR3 bases are TGTGCCAGCGCTAGCGCCGAGCAGTACTTC.

For this clone: In this CDR3 the conserved last residue, phenylalanine or tryptophan, is missing, so a read error is likely. The DNA is left out, because the CDR3 cannot be placed on it with certainty; the CDR3 is given as TCRdb lists it. The gene calls are TRBV2 and TRBJ2-3; TRBD2, the table's D call, was not compared with the DNA. Ends included, the CDR3 has 12 residues. Germline V lookup: CDR1 SNHLY, CDR2 FYNNEI. The CDR3 reads CASNNERGDMLL.

The rearrangement uses TRBV19 and TRBJ1-5; D ambiguous. This CDR3 spans 14 amino acids. Trimming cost V 2 bases and J 0 bases, with 5 bases left between them. Per the germline V gene, CDR1 is LNHDA and CDR2 is SQIVND (reference sequence). This CDR3 is CASSIWGSNQPQHF. The DNA of the CDR3 is TGTGCCAGTAGTATATGGGGTAGCAATCAGCCCCAGCATTTT. Filled out from reference TRBV19 and TRBJ1-5, the complete variable domain reads DGGITQSPKYLFRKEGQNVTLSCEQNLNHDAMYWYRQDPGQGLRLIYYSQIVNDFQKGDIAEGYSVSREKKESFPLTVTSAQKNPTAFYLCASSIWGSNQPQHFGDGTRLSIL.

The chain carries TRBV29-1 and TRBJ1-2, with no clear D. The V end was cut by 4 bases, the J end by 0 bases, with 9 bases between. The CDR3 runs 13 residues. Germline CDR1 SQVTM, CDR2 ANQGSEA. The CDR3 DNA is TGCAGCGTTGCTAGGGATCCTAACTATGGCTACACCTTC. It is translated as CSVARDPNYGYTF.

On this clone itself: At one end, the junction sequence differs from germline, possibly due to a read error. The J gene is TRBJ2-7, the V gene TRBV7-7; 7 bases line up with TRBD1. This CDR3 is 14 amino acids long. Germline CDR1 is SSHAT and CDR2 is FNYEAQ (reference sequence). Written as DNA, the CDR3 is TGTGCTAGCAGCTTAGGGCAGGGGGCCTACGAGCAGTACTTC. This translates into CASSLGQGAYEQYF.

The V and J genes are TRBV19 and TRBJ2-1; 10 bases agree with TRBD1. Germline V gene data show CDR1 as LNHDA and CDR2 as SQIVND (reference sequence). With 4 bases clipped from V and 4 bases from J, the junction kept 4 bases outside the gene matches. This CDR3 region has 15 residues. The CDR3: CASSTRTGGYNEQFF. Here the CDR3 DNA reads TGTGCCAGTAGTACCCGGACAGGGGGGTACAATGAGCAGTTCTTC.

The chain combines TRBV11-2 with TRBJ1-2, with a possible D match to TRBD1 (5 bases). V shed 4 bases and J shed 2 bases, with 11 bases lying between them. This CDR3 is 14 amino acids long. In germline, CDR1 is SGHAT, CDR2 FQNNGV. The chain's CDR3 is CASSSQGSNYGYTF. CDR3 in DNA: TGTGCCAGCAGCTCTCAGGGCAGCAACTATGGCTACACCTTC.

The gene calls are TRBV4-2 and TRBJ2-7; possibly TRBD1 for D (5 bases). Trimming removed 0 bases at V and 1 base at J, with 16 bases between. Germline V lookup: CDR1 LGHNA, CDR2 YNFKEQ. This CDR3 has 17 amino acids. DNA of the CDR3: TGTGCCAGCAGCCAAGAGCTTTTGGGGCCCAGATCCTACGAGCAGTACTTC. Translated: CASSQELLGPRSYEQYF.

The rearrangement links TRBV11-3 to TRBJ2-7, with 8 bases that match TRBD1. The CDR3 length is 13 residues. Germline lookup yields CDR1 SGHNT and CDR2 YENEEA. After removal of 3 bases from V and 6 bases from J, the junction contained 4 bases not matched to a gene. The CDR3 region is CASSFTGGGEQYF. The CDR3 DNA follows: TGTGCCAGCAGCTTTACAGGGGGTGGCGAGCAGTACTTC.

The chain is built from TRBV10-3 and TRBJ2-2; D call uncertain. The length of the CDR3 is 15 residues. Trimming removed 4 bases at V and 2 bases at J, with 11 bases between. Germline lookup yields CDR1 ENHRY and CDR2 SYGVKD. Here the CDR3 DNA reads TGTGCCATCAGTGCCGACGACCCAAACACCGGGGAGCTGTTTTTT. Residues: CAISADDPNTGELFF.

The chain is built from TRBV29-1 and TRBJ1-1; no clear D gene. Germline lookup yields CDR1 SQVTM and CDR2 ANQGSEA. Trimming pared 8 bases from V and 6 bases from J, leaving 13 bases between. The CDR3 is 11 residues long. CDR3 loop: CSQLRPPEAFF. In DNA form, the CDR3 reads TGCAGCCAACTCCGACCCCCTGAAGCTTTCTTT.

V is TRBV19 and J is TRBJ1-2; D is unclear. This CDR3 has 15 amino acids. The germline V gene encodes CDR1 LNHDA and CDR2 SQIVND (reference sequence). V gave up 0 bases and J gave up 8 bases, with 16 bases separating them. CDR3 sequence: CASSIDPDREEGYTF. As DNA, the CDR3 is TGTGCCAGTAGTATAGATCCGGATAGGGAGGAGGGCTACACCTTC.

CDR3 sequence reads: CASSVLAGGSNEQFF. The DNA of the CDR3 is TGTGCCAGCAGCGTACTAGCGGGAGGATCAAATGAGCAGTTCTTC. The genes are TRBV14 and TRBJ2-1, with 12 bases fitting TRBD2. V lost 5 bases, J lost 7 bases, and 6 bases stayed unmatched. The CDR3 spans 15 residues. Germline CDR1 SGHDN, CDR2 FVKESK.

The chain couples TRBV7-3 to TRBJ2-7; D remains unclear. Per the germline V gene, CDR1 is SGHTA and CDR2 is FQGTGA. The CDR3 is 12 residues long. V gave up 4 bases and J gave up 5 bases, with 9 bases separating them. The DNA of the CDR3 is TGTGCCAGCAGCTCTATTGGCCACGAGCAGTACTTC. It specifies CASSSIGHEQYF.

The CDR3 reads CASSQNRISGNTIYF. The CDR3 coding sequence is TGTGCCAGCAGCCAAAACAGGATCTCTGGAAACACCATATATTTT. The chain uses TRBV3-1 (or the pseudogene TRBV3-2) and TRBJ1-3, with D tentatively TRBD1 (5 bases). CDR1 is LGHDT and CDR2 is YNNKEL in the germline V gene (reference sequence). Deletions cut 2 bases from V and 0 bases from J, with 8 bases between. The CDR3 has 15 amino acids.

The gene calls are TRBV7-2 and TRBJ2-5; 8 positions match TRBD2. Germline lookup yields CDR1 SGHTA and CDR2 FQGNSA. CDR3 length: 15 residues. With 4 bases clipped from V and 4 bases from J, the junction kept 8 bases outside the gene matches. The CDR3 region is CASSWDGGAPETQYF. The CDR3 DNA reads as TGTGCCAGCAGCTGGGACGGGGGGGCCCCAGAGACCCAGTACTTC.